The clone carrying this T cell receptor (beta chain) appeared many times. Its antigen is unknown. The CDR3 is 20 amino acids. With V trimmed by 1 base and J by 8 bases, 18 bases remained unmatched. Germline CDR1 reads SGHVS; CDR2 reads FQNEAQ. The data stem from a study of T cell repertoires in cytomegalovirus infection. In the study overall: The authors used CMV epitopes that were HLA-C-restricted (recently identified) and HLA-B-restricted (well studied). Indicated by public TCR beta signatures were CMV infection and matching HLA type. Study-wide points: Of the TCR beta families, the public ones yielded a cumulative frequency that identified carriers of CMV plus the relevant HLA. HLA-C-restricted CMV-specific TCR beta clonotypes prevailed in the ex vivo response.

One entry per CDR3 protein, called by TCRdb with MiXCR from the reads. The table records 900,000 to 950,000 distinct CDR3 sequences, roughly a third of them present only once. This clonotype originated in a human donor in good health (CMV status not recorded). Some clones in this sample may be carry-over from other donors' samples. The starting material was cultured CD8+ T cells from PBMCs, obtained from culture after CMV antigen stimulation. The gene calls are TRBV7-8 and TRBJ2-1; 12 bases line up with TRBD2. CDR3 DNA: TGTGCCAGCAGCTTAGTATATCATTCGGTTGCTAGCGGGGGGGCAGATGAGCAGTTCTTC. Residues: CASSLVYHSVASGGADEQFF. Together with reference TRBV7-8 and TRBJ2-1, the CDR3 gives the full variable domain: GAGVSQSPRYKVAKRGQDVALRCDPISGHVSLFWYQQALGQGPEFLTYFQNEAQLDKSGLPSDRFFAERPEGSVSTLKIQRTQQEDSAVYLCASSLVYHSVASGGADEQFFGPGTRLTVL.